These 13 T cell receptor beta chains were all obtained from the same sample, sequenced in a study of Graves' ophthalmopathy and Graves' hyperthyroidism. TCR beta CDR3 regions were amplified from RNA transcripts. After a first-round RT-PCR with HTBI primers, a second-round multiplex PCR was run. MiXCR, run by TCRdb on the multiplex PCR reads, gives a single entry per CDR3 protein. The data show hundreds of thousands of distinct CDR3 sequences, with approximately 22% seen just once and approximately 7% held by the top ten. Sequencing was done on a sample of peripheral blood. These receptors were obtained from a woman under 30 with stable Graves' hyperthyroidism. Some clones in this sample may be carry-over from other donors' samples.

There are a few counts of this clonotype. At one end, the junction sequence differs from germline, possibly due to a read error. The chain combines TRBV28 with TRBJ1-6; TRBD1 agrees at 7 bases. The CDR3 has 13 residues. CDR1 and CDR2 from the germline V gene are MDHEN and SYDVKM. As DNA, the CDR3 is TGTGCCAGTACCGGGACAGATAATTCACACCTCCACTTT. It codes for CASTGTDNSHLHF.

This clonotype was seen repeatedly, ten times or more. The chain links TRBV20-1 to TRBJ1-2, with 7 bases aligning to TRBD1. With 8 bases clipped from V and 4 bases from J, the junction kept 10 bases outside the gene matches. The CDR3 is made up of 13 amino acids. Germline CDR1 reads DFQATT; CDR2 reads SNEGSKA (reference sequence). Written as DNA, the CDR3 is TGCAGTTCAGTGGACAGGCCGGTCTATGGCTACACCTTC. It yields the protein CSSVDRPVYGYTF.

The sample holds many counts of this clonotype. The chain employs TRBV20-1 and TRBJ2-7; the match to TRBD2 covers 10 bases. After removal of 5 bases from V and 2 bases from J, the junction contained 6 bases not matched to a gene. Per germline, CDR1 DFQATT and CDR2 SNEGSKA (reference sequence). CDR3 length equals 14 residues. Written as DNA, the CDR3 is TGCAGTGCTTTCTCTAGCGGGAGTCCCTACGAGCAGTACTTC. Amino acid sequence: CSAFSSGSPYEQYF.

This sequence joins TRBV15 and TRBJ1-5; tentative D call: TRBD1 (6 bases). CDR1 and CDR2 from the germline V gene are LNHNV and YYDKDF (reference sequence). The length of the CDR3 is 17 residues. Between the trimmed V and J ends, which lost 1 base and 0 bases, there was a span of 13 bases. CDR3 residues: CATSRGRGQSSNQPQHF. The CDR3 DNA sequence: TGTGCCACCAGCAGAGGCCGAGGACAGTCTAGCAATCAGCCCCAGCATTTT.

The chain employs TRBV20-1 and TRBJ1-5; D not resolved. This CDR3 spans 12 amino acids. V lost 4 bases to trimming and J lost 6 bases, with 10 bases between them. Germline V gene sequence: CDR1 DFQATT, CDR2 SNEGSKA (reference sequence). CDR3 nucleotide sequence: TGCAGTGCTACGGCACAGTCTCAGCCCCAGCATTTT. This translates into CSATAQSQPQHF.

The V gene is TRBV4-2, the J gene TRBJ1-2; D unclear. Germline CDR1 is LGHNA and CDR2 is YNFKEQ. Trimming cost V 0 bases and J 2 bases, with 16 bases left between them. CDR3 size: 17 residues. CDR3 in DNA: TGTGCCAGCAGCCAAGATCCCCTAATCGCAGAAAACTATGGCTACACCTTC. This translates into CASSQDPLIAENYGYTF.

This clonotype occurred many times. The chain carries TRBV15 and TRBJ2-7; no clear D gene. Trimming took 0 bases from V and 3 from J, leaving 3 bases between them. The germline CDR1 and CDR2 sequences are LNHNV and YYDKDF (reference sequence). This CDR3 is 12 amino acids long. CDR3 in amino acids: CATSREHYEQYF. In DNA, the CDR3 is TGTGCCACCAGCAGAGAGCACTACGAGCAGTACTTC.

Remarks on this clonotype: A read error is possible here, since a much larger clone lies one base away. The chain joins TRBV7-9 to TRBJ1-5, with TRBD1 as a possible D gene (5 bases). Per germline, CDR1 SEHNR and CDR2 FQNEAQ (reference sequence). This CDR3 has 12 amino acids. V dropped 7 bases and J dropped 5 bases, with 9 bases sitting between them. The CDR3 sequence is CASTMGDQPQHF. The CDR3, as DNA: TGTGCCAGCACCATGGGGGATCAGCCCCAGCATTTT.

This clonotype has a count of ten or more. The chain combines TRBV6-1 with TRBJ2-5, with D perhaps matching TRBD2 (5 bases). This CDR3 is built from 15 residues. In germline, CDR1 is MNHNS, CDR2 SASEGT. V dropped 5 bases and J dropped 5 bases, with 18 bases sitting between them. The CDR3 here is CASSPTPGVGETQYF. DNA of the CDR3: TGTGCCAGCAGTCCCACTCCCGGGGTGGGGGAGACCCAGTACTTC.

CDR3 amino acids: CASRVRQNYGYTF. The CDR3, as DNA: TGTGCCAGCAGGGTCAGACAGAACTATGGCTACACCTTC. The chain joins TRBV2 to TRBJ1-2; D perhaps matches TRBD1 (5 bases). Per germline, CDR1 SNHLY and CDR2 FYNNEI. This CDR3 contains 13 residues. Trimming left V 6 bases short and J 2 bases short, with 10 bases between.

This clonotype was seen at least ten times. The chain uses TRBV7-2 and TRBJ1-2; D remains unclear. CDR3 length: 12 amino acids. Trimming took off 4 bases at V and 7 bases at J, with 10 bases between the two ends. Germline CDR1 is SGHTA and CDR2 is FQGNSA. The chain's CDR3 is CASSYLQRGYTF. The CDR3 bases are TGTGCCAGCAGCTACTTACAGCGTGGCTACACCTTC.

The table lists this clonotype with many counts. The V call is TRBV28, the J call TRBJ2-6; no clear D gene. CDR3 length: 14 amino acids. The V end was cut by 2 bases, the J end by 2 bases, with 4 bases between. Germline V gene lookup returns CDR1 MDHEN and CDR2 SYDVKM. The CDR3 spells CASSLRAGANVLTF. DNA of the CDR3: TGTGCCAGCAGTTTAAGGGCTGGGGCCAACGTCCTGACTTTC.

This clonotype appeared many times. The junction and the germline gene differ at one end; a read error may be behind it. The V gene is TRBV7-7, the J gene TRBJ2-5; the D is unclear. CDR3 length: 16 amino acids. Germline-derived CDR1 and CDR2 are SSHAT and FNYEAQ (reference sequence). The CDR3 loop reads CASSLLGRTEQETQYF. In DNA, the CDR3 is TGTGCTAGCAGCTTATTGGGCCGGACGGAGCAAGAGACCCAGTACTTC.